These 21 T cell receptor beta chains were all obtained from the same sample, sequenced in a study of Tregs in tolerant kidney transplant recipients. Data came from immunoSEQ multiplex PCR; TCRdb stores just in-frame clones and leaves some out. The table includes 110,000 or so clones, around nine tenths detected once. The sequencing input was CD4+ T cells from blood. Receptors were obtained from a human donor in good health.

J is TRBJ2-3 and V is TRBV14; D gene unclear. The CDR3 covers 17 residues. V lost 0 bases to trimming and J lost 1 base, with 14 bases between them. In germline, CDR1 is SGHDN, CDR2 FVKESK. CDR3 residues: CASSQDRLILGTDTQYF. CDR3 bases: TGTGCCAGCAGCCAAGATCGTTTAATCCTAGGCACAGATACGCAGTATTTT.

The chain recombines TRBV30 with TRBJ1-1, with D unclear. Germline CDR1 is GTSNPN and CDR2 is SVGIG (reference sequence). The CDR3 runs to 13 residues. V was clipped by 0 bases and J by 1 base, with 6 bases between them. CDR3 sequence: CAWSVRQNTEAFF. For the CDR3, the DNA is TGTGCCTGGAGTGTACGGCAGAACACTGAAGCTTTCTTT.

The chain uses TRBV19 and TRBJ2-1; D possibly matches TRBD1 or TRBD2 (6 bases each). From germline, CDR1 is LNHDA and CDR2 SQIVND (reference sequence). This CDR3 is built from 16 residues. The V gene lost 4 bases and the J gene lost 5 bases, with 18 bases spanning the gap. CDR3 protein: CASSNPQGGTDNEQFF. CDR3 bases: TGTGCCAGTAGTAACCCACAGGGAGGTACGGACAATGAGCAGTTCTTC. Looking up the rest from reference TRBV19 and TRBJ2-1 gives the full variable domain: DGGITQSPKYLFRKEGQNVTLSCEQNLNHDAMYWYRQDPGQGLRLIYYSQIVNDFQKGDIAEGYSVSREKKESFPLTVTSAQKNPTAFYLCASSNPQGGTDNEQFFGPGTRLTVL.

The V and J genes are TRBV19 and TRBJ2-3; D might be TRBD1 (5 bases). Trimming cost V 6 bases and J 0 bases, with 13 bases left between them. Germline CDR1 and CDR2: LNHDA and SQIVND (reference sequence). The CDR3 has 15 amino acids. Here the CDR3 reads CASRDRGSSTDTQYF. The CDR3 coding sequence is TGTGCCAGTAGAGACAGAGGATCTAGCACAGATACGCAGTATTTT.

In DNA, the CDR3 is TGTGCCAGCAGACCGGGAGGGACTCTCTACGAGCAGTACTTC. As protein: CASRPGGTLYEQYF. The chain recombines TRBV7-9 with TRBJ2-7; 8 positions agree with TRBD2. The CDR3 has 14 amino acids. Germline trimming cut 6 bases from V and 3 bases from J; bases unmatched to any gene: 7. The germline CDR1 and CDR2 sequences are SEHNR and FQNEAQ (reference sequence). Full variable domain (outside the CDR3, taken from reference TRBV7-9 and TRBJ2-7): DTGVSQNPRHKITKRGQNVTFRCDPISEHNRLYWYRQTLGQGPEFLTYFQNEAQLEKSRLLSDRFSAERPKGSFSTLEIQRTEQGDSAMYLCASRPGGTLYEQYFGPGTRLTVT.

The chain has TRBV7-8 and TRBJ1-2; D is uncertain. Germline V gene data show CDR1 as SGHVS and CDR2 as FQNEAQ. The CDR3 contains 14 residues. Trimming stripped 2 bases from V and 5 bases from J, with 12 bases between. CDR3 region: CASSLSTPKYGYTF. CDR3 nucleotide sequence: TGTGCCAGCAGCTTAAGTACCCCGAAATATGGCTACACCTTC.

V usage is TRBV19 and J usage is TRBJ2-2, with D possibly TRBD1 on 6 matching bases. V gave up 1 base and J gave up 5 bases, with 11 bases separating them. CDR1 and CDR2 from the germline V gene are LNHDA and SQIVND (reference sequence). This CDR3 has 15 residues. CDR3 loop: CASSIAGRGTGELFF. The CDR3, as DNA: TGTGCCAGTAGTATAGCGGGCAGGGGAACCGGGGAGCTGTTTTTT.

The chain combines TRBV5-1 with TRBJ2-1; 11 bases line up with TRBD2. Per the germline V gene, CDR1 is SGHRS and CDR2 is YFSETQ. This CDR3 is built from 16 residues. Trimming removed 0 bases from V and 9 bases from J; junction bases left unmatched: 8. CDR3 in amino acids: CASSLVALAGGGEQFF. The CDR3 bases are TGCGCCAGCAGCTTGGTCGCCCTAGCGGGGGGCGGTGAGCAGTTCTTC.

CDR3 amino acids: CASTSGNYGYTF. The CDR3 coding sequence is TGTGCCAGCACGTCAGGGAACTATGGCTACACCTTC. The chain has TRBV6-1 and TRBJ1-2, with D tentatively TRBD1 (5 bases). Looked up from germline, CDR1 is MNHNS and CDR2 is SASEGT. Trimming removed 7 bases at V and 2 bases at J, with 8 bases between. The length of the CDR3 is 12 residues.

The chain has TRBV5-1 and TRBJ2-7, with TRBD1 matching over 9 bases. Germline-derived CDR1 and CDR2 are SGHRS and YFSETQ. After removal of 4 bases from V and 1 base from J, the junction contained 9 bases not matched to a gene. The CDR3 runs to 16 residues. The CDR3 loop reads CASSPLQGTGSYEQYF. CDR3 DNA: TGCGCCAGCAGCCCACTCCAGGGGACAGGGTCCTACGAGCAGTACTTC. The full variable domain, completed using reference TRBV5-1 and TRBJ2-7, is KAGVTQTPRYLIKTRGQQVTLSCSPISGHRSVSWYQQTPGQGLQFLFEYFSETQRNKGNFPGRFSGRQFSNSRSEMNVSTLELGDSALYLCASSPLQGTGSYEQYFGPGTRLTVT.

Details on this clone: One end of the junction is discordant with germline, which a read error may explain. This rearrangement joins TRBV19 to TRBJ1-1; TRBD1 might be the D (6 bases). Germline CDR1 is LNHDA and CDR2 is SQIVND (reference sequence). This CDR3 region has 14 residues. The CDR3 protein is CASSIGQGNPEAFF. The CDR3 DNA reads as TGTGCCAGTAGTATAGGCCAGGGGAACCCTGAAGCTTTCTTT.

The chain employs TRBV5-1 and TRBJ2-5, with 7 bases that match TRBD1. Germline assignment: CDR1 SGHRS and CDR2 YFSETQ. The CDR3 runs to 14 residues. After removal of 1 base from V and 2 bases from J, the junction contained 2 bases not matched to a gene. The DNA for the CDR3 is TGCGCCAGCAGCTTGACAGGGGATCAAGAGACCCAGTACTTC. It codes for CASSLTGDQETQYF.

The chain uses TRBV7-9 and TRBJ2-1; 7 bases are a match to TRBD1. V dropped 6 bases and J dropped 12; count of bases not matched to a gene: 5. Germline-derived CDR1 and CDR2 are SEHNR and FQNEAQ (reference sequence). CDR3 size: 11 residues. This CDR3 reads CASSRQGPQFF. CDR3 nucleotide sequence: TGTGCCAGCAGTCGACAGGGTCCGCAGTTCTTC. Variable domain in full (rest from reference TRBV7-9 and TRBJ2-1): DTGVSQNPRHKITKRGQNVTFRCDPISEHNRLYWYRQTLGQGPEFLTYFQNEAQLEKSRLLSDRFSAERPKGSFSTLEIQRTEQGDSAMYLCASSRQGPQFFGPGTRLTVL.

The gene calls are TRBV2 and TRBJ2-1; 10 bases line up with TRBD1. Trimming at V came to 6 bases and at J to 4 bases, leaving 15 bases not matched to a gene. CDR1 SNHLY and CDR2 FYNNEI come from the germline V gene. The CDR3 has 18 amino acids. The chain's CDR3 is CASRAGTGAPRVYNEQFF. Written as DNA, the CDR3 is TGTGCCAGCAGAGCCGGGACAGGGGCCCCTAGGGTTTACAATGAGCAGTTCTTC. The full variable domain, with the rest looked up from reference TRBV2 and TRBJ2-1, is EPEVTQTPSHQVTQMGQEVILRCVPISNHLYFYWYRQILGQKVEFLVSFYNNEISEKSEIFDDQFSVERPDGSNFTLKIRSTKLEDSAMYFCASRAGTGAPRVYNEQFFGPGTRLTVL.

This chain joins TRBV14 and TRBJ2-1; 12 positions match TRBD2. The CDR3 length is 16 residues. Germline V gene sequence: CDR1 SGHDN, CDR2 FVKESK. Trimming removed 5 bases from V and 6 bases from J; junction bases left unmatched: 8. CDR3 in amino acids: CASSERLAGVINEQFF. CDR3 nucleotide sequence: TGTGCCAGCAGCGAGCGACTAGCGGGGGTCATCAATGAGCAGTTCTTC.

The chain has TRBV6-5 and TRBJ2-7; unclear D gene. CDR3 length: 12 amino acids. From germline, CDR1 is MNHEY and CDR2 SVGAGI. Trimming shortened V by 2 bases and J by 4 bases, and 6 bases separated the two germline ends. CDR3 amino acids: CASSYQDYEQYF. The CDR3 DNA follows: TGTGCCAGCAGTTACCAGGATTACGAGCAGTACTTC.

The genes are TRBV2 and TRBJ2-2, with D possibly matching TRBD2 (7 bases). Germline CDR1 is SNHLY and CDR2 is FYNNEI. Trimming took off 11 bases at V and 2 bases at J, with 18 bases between the two ends. The length of the CDR3 is 15 residues. The CDR3 DNA is TGTGCCGCCGGGGCGCGGGGGCCTAACACCGGGGAGCTGTTTTTT. It is translated as CAAGARGPNTGELFF.

This rearrangement joins TRBV6-1 to TRBJ1-2, with D possibly TRBD1 on 5 matching bases. Germline CDR1 and CDR2: MNHNS and SASEGT. CDR3 length equals 15 residues. Trimming shortened V by 3 bases and J by 8 bases, and 19 bases separated the two germline ends. CDR3 sequence (DNA): TGTGCCAGCAGTGATCTGGTGTTAGGGGCAGGGGGCTACACCTTC. Its protein is CASSDLVLGAGGYTF.

This CDR3 is CAAQTPGPGSHEQYF. DNA of the CDR3: TGTGCCGCACAAACCCCGGGACCCGGCAGTCACGAGCAGTACTTC. The chain uses TRBV19 and TRBJ2-7, with D possibly being TRBD1 or TRBD2 (5 bases each). Trimming shortened V by 11 bases and J by 5 bases, and 25 bases separated the two germline ends. CDR3 length equals 15 residues. Germline loops: CDR1 LNHDA, CDR2 SQIVND (reference sequence).

This chain joins TRBV1 and TRBJ2-3; the D call of TRBD2 is as the table states it, not checked on the DNA. TRBV1 is termed a pseudogene. The CDR3 is 16 amino acids. The CDR3 region has the DNA TGCACCAGCAGCCGGGCTAGCGGGAGTTTAACAGATACGCAGTATTTT. Translated: CTSSRASGSLTDTQYF.

The chain employs TRBV9 and TRBJ1-6; no clear D gene. V dropped 0 bases and J dropped 10 bases, with 5 bases sitting between them. The CDR3 consists of 12 residues. Germline V gene sequence: CDR1 SGDLS, CDR2 YYNGEE. The CDR3 is CASSVAESPLHF. CDR3 sequence (DNA): TGTGCCAGCAGCGTAGCAGAATCACCCCTCCACTTT.